The 32 T cell receptor beta chains in this list originate from one sample, sequenced in a study of cytomegalovirus exposure and HLA in healthy donors. A multiplex PCR was run with 60 Vbeta primers and 13 Jbeta primers. This table comes from immunoSEQ multiplex PCR, and its TCRdb copy is limited to in-frame clones, with some not included. Here the sample spans about 170,000 clones, 73% being singletons. Sequenced: PBMCs. These receptors all come from a woman between 18 and 29 years old in good health and CMV-seropositive.

The chain joins TRBV5-6 to TRBJ2-7, with D uncertain. V shed 2 bases and J shed 6 bases, with 6 bases lying between them. Germline CDR1 is SGHDT and CDR2 is YYEEEE. The CDR3 length is 11 residues. The CDR3 sequence: CASSFRGEQYF. The CDR3 region has the DNA TGTGCCAGCAGCTTTCGCGGCGAGCAGTACTTC.

The V gene is TRBV4-3, the J gene TRBJ2-1; TRBD2 is a possible D gene (6 bases). Trimming removed 1 base at V and 8 bases at J, with 18 bases between. CDR1 and CDR2 (germline): LGHNA, YSLEER. This CDR3 spans 16 amino acids. CDR3 sequence: CASSQALAAPVYEQFF. In DNA, the CDR3 is TGCGCCAGCAGCCAAGCGTTAGCGGCACCAGTCTATGAGCAGTTCTTC.

The V gene is TRBV5-1, the J gene TRBJ2-7, with D perhaps TRBD1 (7 bases). CDR1 is SGHRS, CDR2 YFSETQ, per germline. This CDR3 contains 14 residues. V was trimmed by 5 bases and J by 0 bases, leaving 12 bases between them. In DNA, the CDR3 is TGCGCCAGCAGTGGGCAGGGGGGCTCCTACGAGCAGTACTTC. The encoded protein is CASSGQGGSYEQYF.

The chain carries TRBV28 and TRBJ1-5; 11 bases fit TRBD1. V lost 6 bases, J lost 5 bases, and 6 bases stayed unmatched. CDR1 is MDHEN, CDR2 SYDVKM, per germline. The CDR3 is made up of 15 amino acids. The chain's CDR3 is CASSSGQGAYQPQHF. CDR3 DNA sequence: TGTGCCAGCAGCTCAGGACAGGGGGCTTATCAGCCCCAGCATTTT.

This clone was recorded a few times. CDR3 protein: CASTSREKLFF. As DNA, the CDR3 is TGTGCCAGTACTTCACGGGAAAAACTGTTTTTT. This sequence joins TRBV19 and TRBJ1-4, with unresolved D. Germline assignment: CDR1 LNHDA and CDR2 SQIVND (reference sequence). The CDR3 runs to 11 residues. V lost 7 bases to trimming and J lost 8 bases, with 8 bases between them.

The chain combines TRBV7-6 with TRBJ2-3, with 10 bases aligning to TRBD1. Germline V gene lookup returns CDR1 SGHVS and CDR2 FNYEAQ. V was pared by 5 bases and J by 1 base, with 6 bases of the junction left unmatched. The CDR3 length is 16 residues. CDR3 sequence: CASSRTGTGGTDTQYF. The CDR3 coding sequence is TGTGCCAGCAGCCGGACCGGGACAGGGGGCACAGATACGCAGTATTTT. Full variable domain (outside the CDR3, taken from reference TRBV7-6 and TRBJ2-3): GAGVSQSPRYKVTKRGQDVALRCDPISGHVSLYWYRQALGQGPEFLTYFNYEAQQDKSGLPNDRFSAERPEGSISTLTIQRTEQRDSAMYRCASSRTGTGGTDTQYFGPGTRLTVL.

This clone was counted only a few times. This chain joins TRBV25-1 and TRBJ1-6; TRBD1 might be the D (5 bases). Trimming took off 7 bases at V and 4 bases at J, with 8 bases between the two ends. This CDR3 is 13 amino acids long. Germline CDR1 reads MGHDK; CDR2 reads SYGVNS. The chain's CDR3 is CASKGIYNSPLHF. CDR3 nucleotides: TGTGCCAGCAAGGGGATTTATAATTCACCCCTCCACTTT.

CDR3 sequence reads: CASSLGPKQGAGTEAFF. The DNA of the CDR3 is TGTGCCAGCAGCTTGGGCCCCAAACAGGGGGCGGGCACTGAAGCTTTCTTT. The J gene is TRBJ1-1, the V gene TRBV5-5; 9 bases match TRBD1. The junction had 10 bases not matched to a gene; V was cut back by 0 bases and J by 4 bases. CDR3 length equals 17 residues. Germline CDR1 is SGHKS and CDR2 is YYEKEE (reference sequence).

The V gene is TRBV5-4, the J gene TRBJ2-3, with D perhaps matching TRBD1 (5 bases). Trimming stripped 0 bases from V and 2 bases from J, with 10 bases between. Germline V gives CDR1 SGHNT, CDR2 YYREEE (reference sequence). This CDR3 is 15 amino acids long. The CDR3: CASSLEQAPTDTQYF. Written as DNA, the CDR3 is TGTGCCAGCAGCTTGGAACAGGCCCCCACAGATACGCAGTATTTT.

V gene TRBV9 combines with J gene TRBJ2-7; 10 bases are a match to TRBD1. This CDR3 is built from 16 residues. The germline gives CDR1 SGDLS, CDR2 YYNGEE. V lost 2 bases and J lost 5; bases outside the gene matches: 10. The CDR3 reads CASSVNGQGVVDEQYF. The CDR3 DNA reads TGTGCCAGCAGCGTCAATGGACAGGGGGTCGTCGACGAGCAGTACTTC.

Only one count was recorded for this clone. The chain carries TRBV5-4 and TRBJ2-7; 8 bases line up with TRBD1. The CDR3 has 14 residues. V was pared by 4 bases and J by 5 bases, with 8 bases of the junction left unmatched. Germline loops: CDR1 SGHNT, CDR2 YYREEE (reference sequence). The CDR3 region has the DNA TGTGCCAGCAGCGACCGGACAGGGAGCGACGAGCAGTACTTC. Translated: CASSDRTGSDEQYF.

This clone turned up a few times. J is TRBJ2-5 and V is TRBV2; D remains unclear. CDR1 and CDR2 from the germline V gene are SNHLY and FYNNEI. V was clipped by 3 bases and J by 5 bases, with 4 bases between them. The CDR3 extends over 11 amino acids. CDR3: CASSDYETQYF. DNA for the CDR3: TGTGCCAGCAGTGACTACGAGACCCAGTACTTC.

The V gene is TRBV28, the J gene TRBJ1-5; TRBD1 aligns across 7 bases. The germline V gene has CDR1 MDHEN and CDR2 SYDVKM. The junction had 16 bases not matched to a gene; V was cut back by 6 bases and J by 8 bases. CDR3 size: 16 residues. The CDR3 here is CASSLGLAGGNEPQHF. For the CDR3, the DNA is TGTGCCAGCAGCCTAGGACTTGCAGGGGGAAATGAGCCCCAGCATTTT.

In this sample, this clone turned up once. The chain links TRBV7-2 to TRBJ1-2, with 7 bases fitting TRBD1. The junction had 13 bases not matched to a gene; V was cut back by 0 bases and J by 3 bases. In germline, CDR1 is SGHTA, CDR2 FQGNSA. CDR3 length: 18 amino acids. CDR3 coding DNA: TGTGCCAGCAGCTTAGCGGGGAGTTTTACAGGGGCCGACTATGGCTACACCTTC. Encoded protein: CASSLAGSFTGADYGYTF.

This clone came up once. V usage is TRBV7-9 and J usage is TRBJ2-3; TRBD2 might be the D (5 bases). CDR3 length equals 15 residues. V was pared by 6 bases and J by 1 base, with 14 bases between. CDR1 is SEHNR, CDR2 FQNEAQ, per germline (reference sequence). CDR3 sequence: CASSSAGLGTDTQYF. The CDR3, as DNA: TGTGCCAGCAGTTCCGCCGGACTGGGCACAGATACGCAGTATTTT.

This clone rates as medium-sized. Different DNA sequences within this sample yield the same CDR3. The chain is built from TRBV6-4 and TRBJ2-3; 12 nucleotides match TRBD2. Trimming at V came to 4 bases and at J to 2 bases, leaving 1 base not matched to a gene. CDR1 MRHNA and CDR2 SNTAGT come from the germline V gene. This CDR3 is 15 amino acids long. The CDR3 bases are TGTGCCAGCAGTGCTAGCGGGGGGGCCACAGATACGCAGTATTTT. Its translation is CASSASGGATDTQYF.

The rearrangement links TRBV10-3 to TRBJ2-2; 7 bases line up with TRBD2. There are 15 residues in the CDR3. Germline-derived CDR1 and CDR2 are ENHRY and SYGVKD. V lost 2 bases to trimming and J lost 5 bases; unmatched junction nucleotides: 5. The CDR3 spells CAISEIGEGTGELFF. In DNA, the CDR3 is TGTGCCATCAGTGAGATCGGGGAGGGTACCGGGGAGCTGTTTTTT.

The V call is TRBV18, the J call TRBJ1-1; D uncertain. Trimming took 4 bases from V and 6 from J, leaving 9 bases between them. CDR1 is KGHSH, CDR2 LQKENI, per germline. There are 12 residues in the CDR3. The CDR3 sequence is CASSLESPEAFF. CDR3 DNA: TGTGCCAGCTCACTGGAGAGTCCTGAAGCTTTCTTT.

This clone has more than one count but fewer than ten. The chain combines TRBV14 with TRBJ2-5; tentative D call: TRBD2 (5 bases). Germline V gene sequence: CDR1 SGHDN, CDR2 FVKESK. The CDR3 loop spans 13 amino acids. The V end lost 5 bases, the J end lost 4 bases, and 11 bases lay between the germline ends. The DNA for the CDR3 is TGTGCCAGCAGCAAGGACTGGGGAGAGACCCAGTACTTC. The encoded protein is CASSKDWGETQYF.

This chain connects TRBV5-1 to TRBJ1-1, with 8 bases lining up with TRBD1. Germline CDR1 SGHRS, CDR2 YFSETQ. The ends lost 3 bases at V and 1 base at J; junction bases unmatched: 2. The CDR3 totals 14 residues. The CDR3 DNA follows: TGCGCCAGCAGCTCCGGGACAGGGAACACTGAAGCTTTCTTT. Amino acids: CASSSGTGNTEAFF. Based on the CDR3 plus reference TRBV5-1 and TRBJ1-1, the full variable domain is KAGVTQTPRYLIKTRGQQVTLSCSPISGHRSVSWYQQTPGQGLQFLFEYFSETQRNKGNFPGRFSGRQFSNSRSEMNVSTLELGDSALYLCASSSGTGNTEAFFGQGTRLTVV.

This clone was found a few times. The rearrangement links TRBV23-1 to TRBJ1-4, with 7 positions matching TRBD1. Being an ORF, TRBV23-1 has a function that is uncertain. The V segment lost 0 bases and the J segment 4 bases; nucleotides outside the gene matches: 5. The CDR3 extends over 16 amino acids. Written as DNA, the CDR3 is TGCGCCAGCAGTCAATCTTCTGGGACAGTTAATGAAAAACTGTTTTTT. Translated, it gives CASSQSSGTVNEKLFF.

This chain uses TRBV20-1 with TRBJ1-2; D call uncertain. Trimming removed 3 bases from V and 7 bases from J, with 9 bases in between. CDR3 length: 11 amino acids. Germline assignment: CDR1 DFQATT and CDR2 SNEGSKA (reference sequence). The CDR3 coding sequence is TGCAGTGCTAGTCCTACTATTGGCTACACCTTC. It codes for CSASPTIGYTF.

The chain combines TRBV2 with TRBJ1-1; possibly TRBD1 for D (5 bases). Germline V gene lookup returns CDR1 SNHLY and CDR2 FYNNEI. Trimming pared 8 bases from V and 5 bases from J, leaving 12 bases between. The CDR3 has 12 residues. CDR3 residues: CASSMGGTEAFF. Here the CDR3 DNA reads TGTGCCAGCTCCATGGGGGGGACTGAAGCTTTCTTT.

The sample holds a few counts of this clone. This sequence joins TRBV19 and TRBJ2-5; 10 bases align to TRBD1. CDR1 and CDR2 (germline): LNHDA, SQIVND (reference sequence). The length of the CDR3 is 15 residues. V gave up 4 bases and J gave up 3 bases; unmatched junction bases: 5. The CDR3: CASSTDRGLEETQYF. The CDR3 nucleotides are TGTGCCAGTAGTACCGACAGGGGGCTCGAAGAGACCCAGTACTTC.

In its sample, this clone was seen a few times. The rearrangement joins TRBV29-1 to TRBJ1-5; no reliable D call. V shed 6 bases and J shed 1 base, with 13 bases lying between them. The CDR3 has 14 amino acids. Germline loops: CDR1 SQVTM, CDR2 ANQGSEA. The CDR3, as DNA: TGCAGCGTCGCTGGGTCCGGGAGCAATCAGCCCCAGCATTTT. It translates to CSVAGSGSNQPQHF.

The chain couples TRBV2 to TRBJ2-7; D possibly corresponds to TRBD2 (5 bases). The J call may be in error: the DNA end matches TRBJ2-5 better. This CDR3 region has 12 residues. From germline, CDR1 is SNHLY and CDR2 FYNNEI. The CDR3 here is CASRRPGETQYF. The DNA of the CDR3 is TGTGCCAGCAGACGACCGGGGGAGACCCAGTACTTC.

This clone was recorded only once. The chain has TRBV10-3 and TRBJ2-7; 8 bases line up with TRBD1. Germline V gives CDR1 ENHRY, CDR2 SYGVKD. With 8 bases clipped from V and 2 bases from J, the junction kept 11 bases outside the gene matches. The CDR3 length is 15 residues. The CDR3 loop is CAIAGRQGNPYEQYF. CDR3 sequence (DNA): TGTGCCATCGCCGGGAGACAGGGGAATCCCTACGAGCAGTACTTC.

J is TRBJ1-2 and V is TRBV7-2; TRBD1 matches 10 bases. Trimming took 3 bases from V and 8 from J; bases not matched to a gene: 21. Germline CDR1 and CDR2: SGHTA and FQGNSA. The CDR3 has 19 residues. CDR3 region: CASSFFPGGQGPLRGGYTF. For the CDR3, the DNA is TGTGCCAGCAGCTTTTTTCCTGGGGGACAGGGGCCACTAAGAGGGGGCTACACCTTC.

The chain couples TRBV12-5 to TRBJ1-5; 7 bases match TRBD1. Germline values: CDR1 LGHNT, CDR2 FRNRAP. This CDR3 contains 15 residues. V gave up 4 bases and J gave up 0 bases; unmatched junction bases: 3. CDR3 residues: CASGSGQNSNQPQHF. CDR3 bases: TGTGCTAGTGGTTCGGGACAGAATAGCAATCAGCCCCAGCATTTT.

V gene TRBV25-1 combines with J gene TRBJ2-3; the D is unclear. V lost 3 bases and J 6 bases, leaving 7 bases between the germline ends. The germline CDR1 and CDR2 sequences are MGHDK and SYGVNS. The CDR3 length is 12 residues. The CDR3 sequence is CASSDVLDTQYF. The CDR3 bases are TGTGCCAGCAGTGACGTTCTGGATACGCAGTATTTT.

This clone appeared a few times. J is TRBJ1-1 and V is TRBV18, with D hard to call. There are 13 residues in the CDR3. Germline V CDR1 and CDR2: KGHSH, LQKENI. The V and J ends lost 0 bases and 6 bases respectively, with 8 bases between them. CDR3 nucleotide sequence: TGTGCCAGCTCACCACCAAGCGGGCCTGAAGCTTTCTTT. Its protein is CASSPPSGPEAFF.

V and J are TRBV2 and TRBJ2-3; 13 nucleotides agree with TRBD2. The CDR3 has 16 amino acids. Trimming at V came to 1 base and at J to 7 bases, leaving 5 bases not matched to a gene. From germline, CDR1 is SNHLY and CDR2 FYNNEI. The CDR3 is CASSEDPGLAGHTQYF. As DNA, the CDR3 is TGTGCCAGCAGTGAAGATCCGGGACTAGCGGGGCATACGCAGTATTTT.